The 27 T cell receptor beta chains below all came from one sample that was sequenced in a study of human T cells and chemical hapten exposure. MiXCR, run by TCRdb on the RACE reads, gives a single entry per CDR3 protein. The table records around 71,000 distinct CDR3 sequences, 9.8% of them present only once. Time point reported: patch test 1, 2 weeks after DPC sensitization. This sample's treatment: therapeutic diphenylcyclopropenone sensitization with weekly scalp DPC. The specimen was whole blood, collected in connection with sensitization to the hapten diphenylcyclopropenone (DPC). The receptors derive from a woman aged 40 to 50 with alopecia areata. Some clones in this sample may be carry-over from other donors' samples.

This clonotype was picked up many times. V usage is TRBV28 and J usage is TRBJ1-1; D might be TRBD1 (5 bases). The CDR3 is 16 residues long. Germline CDR1 MDHEN, CDR2 SYDVKM. With 5 bases removed from V and 0 bases from J, the gap between germline ends came to 16 bases. The DNA of the CDR3 is TGTGCCAGCAGTCTCAGGGTGAGGGCCTTGAACACTGAAGCTTTCTTT. This sequence encodes CASSLRVRALNTEAFF.

Only a few counts were recorded for this clonotype. V usage is TRBV28 and J usage is TRBJ2-7; D remains ambiguous. Per the germline V gene, CDR1 is MDHEN and CDR2 is SYDVKM. This CDR3 is built from 15 residues. Deletions cut 2 bases from V and 0 bases from J, with 11 bases between. In DNA, the CDR3 is TGTGCCAGCAGTTTAGTTGCAGTTAGCTCCTACGAGCAGTACTTC. Its translation: CASSLVAVSSYEQYF.

The V call is TRBV30, the J call TRBJ1-1; perhaps TRBD1 as D (5 bases). Germline lookup yields CDR1 GTSNPN and CDR2 SVGIG (reference sequence). The CDR3 is made up of 11 amino acids. Trimming left V 5 bases short and J 5 bases short, with 9 bases between. The CDR3 loop reads CAWDRGTEAFF. CDR3 DNA sequence: TGTGCCTGGGACCGGGGGACTGAAGCTTTCTTT.

This clonotype was picked up a small number of times. This sequence joins TRBV20-1 and TRBJ2-7; 12 nucleotides align to TRBD2. V was pared by 3 bases and J by 5 bases, with 5 bases of the junction left unmatched. This CDR3 has 14 residues. Germline CDR1 DFQATT, CDR2 SNEGSKA (reference sequence). CDR3 protein: CSASLAGGPHEQYF. For the CDR3, the DNA is TGCAGTGCTAGCCTAGCGGGGGGGCCCCACGAGCAGTACTTC.

Many counts were recorded for this clonotype. The chain joins TRBV19 to TRBJ2-2; D not certain. Trimming cost V 6 bases and J 5 bases, with 4 bases left between them. The CDR3 covers 11 residues. Per the germline V gene, CDR1 is LNHDA and CDR2 is SQIVND (reference sequence). CDR3 in DNA: TGTGCCAGTAGGGGAACCGGGGAGCTGTTTTTT. Translating it yields CASRGTGELFF.

In its sample, this clonotype was seen many times. This sequence joins TRBV6-5 and TRBJ1-2, with TRBD1 matching over 8 bases. Germline V gene sequence: CDR1 MNHEY, CDR2 SVGAGI. Trimming removed 6 bases from V and 5 bases from J; junction bases left unmatched: 11. The CDR3 has 15 amino acids. The CDR3 DNA sequence: TGTGCCAGCAGCGAGGGACAGGTCCCTCGGTATGGCTACACCTTC. Its protein product is CASSEGQVPRYGYTF.

This chain uses TRBV24-1 with TRBJ2-7, with D tentatively TRBD1 (6 bases). From germline, CDR1 is KGHDR and CDR2 SFDVKD. The CDR3 loop spans 14 amino acids. Trimming took off 8 bases at V and 1 base at J, with 14 bases between the two ends. In nucleotides, the CDR3 is TGTGCCACCACCGAAAGGGACACTTCCTACGAGCAGTACTTC. It codes for CATTERDTSYEQYF.

This clonotype was detected only a few times. The gene calls are TRBV5-5 and TRBJ1-4; D is perhaps TRBD1 (5 bases). There are 15 residues in the CDR3. In germline, CDR1 is SGHKS, CDR2 YYEKEE (reference sequence). V shed 3 bases and J shed 5 bases, with 14 bases lying between them. The CDR3 DNA is TGTGCCAGCAGCTCCCAGGTAGCAGGGAATGAAAAACTGTTTTTT. Residues: CASSSQVAGNEKLFF.

The V call is TRBV20-1, the J call TRBJ1-2; D unresolved. This CDR3 contains 13 residues. The germline V gene encodes CDR1 DFQATT and CDR2 SNEGSKA (reference sequence). Trimming removed 3 bases at V and 2 bases at J, with 10 bases between. The CDR3 region is CSASTGGNYGYTF. The CDR3, as DNA: TGCAGTGCTAGTACGGGAGGGAACTATGGCTACACCTTC.

This clonotype was seen a few times. This chain connects TRBV20-1 to TRBJ2-7; TRBD2 agrees at 9 bases. The CDR3 runs to 14 residues. Germline assignment: CDR1 DFQATT and CDR2 SNEGSKA (reference sequence). J gave up 2 bases and V 6 bases, and 8 bases lay outside the gene matches. The CDR3 protein is CSATSGGQTYEQYF. The DNA of the CDR3 is TGCAGTGCGACAAGCGGGGGGCAAACCTACGAGCAGTACTTC.

This clonotype has a handful of counts. The chain employs TRBV4-1 and TRBJ2-3, with 10 bases identical to TRBD2. CDR3 length: 18 amino acids. Trimming cost V 4 bases and J 4 bases; bases outside gene matches: 14. The V gene's germline CDR1 is MGHRA and CDR2 YSYEKL. The CDR3 spells CASSPGTSASRGADTQYF. CDR3 nucleotide sequence: TGCGCCAGCAGCCCCGGGACTAGCGCCTCGCGGGGCGCAGATACGCAGTATTTT.

The rearrangement uses TRBV5-6 and TRBJ1-1, with D perhaps matching TRBD1 (5 bases). With 5 bases removed from V and 1 base from J, the gap between germline ends came to 12 bases. In germline, CDR1 is SGHDT, CDR2 YYEEEE. The CDR3 sequence is 14 residues long. CDR3 nucleotides: TGTGCCAGCAGGGGGGGACGGACGAACACTGAAGCTTTCTTT. This translates into CASRGGRTNTEAFF.

This clonotype was recorded a few times. J is TRBJ1-1 and V is TRBV6-2 or TRBV6-3; 8 nucleotides align to TRBD1. Germline lookup yields CDR1 MNHEY and CDR2 SVGEGT. This CDR3 has 13 residues. J lost 6 bases, V lost 2 bases, and 2 bases had no gene match. In nucleotides, the CDR3 is TGTGCCAGCAGTTACCTGGACAGGGCTGAAGCTTTCTTT. Encoded protein: CASSYLDRAEAFF.

This clonotype showed up just a few times. The chain recombines TRBV19 with TRBJ2-3, with TRBD1 matching 8 bases. Per germline, CDR1 LNHDA and CDR2 SQIVND (reference sequence). This CDR3 comprises 15 residues. J gave up 3 bases and V 9 bases, and 11 bases lay outside the gene matches. The CDR3 is CASKSRQGWTDTQYF. CDR3 sequence (DNA): TGTGCCAGCAAATCCAGACAGGGGTGGACAGATACGCAGTATTTT. Supplemented by reference TRBV19 and TRBJ2-3, the full variable domain reads DGGITQSPKYLFRKEGQNVTLSCEQNLNHDAMYWYRQDPGQGLRLIYYSQIVNDFQKGDIAEGYSVSREKKESFPLTVTSAQKNPTAFYLCASKSRQGWTDTQYFGPGTRLTVL.

CDR3 residues: CASSLVIMTDEQFF. CDR3 sequence (DNA): TGTGCCAGCAGCTTAGTCATAATGACTGATGAGCAGTTCTTC. V usage is TRBV7-9 and J usage is TRBJ2-1, with D uncertain. The V end was cut by 1 base, the J end by 8 bases, with 12 bases between. The germline gives CDR1 SEHNR, CDR2 FQNEAQ (reference sequence). This CDR3 region has 14 residues.

This clonotype was recorded many times. The chain combines TRBV20-1 with TRBJ1-2, with D uncertain. The CDR3 length is 12 residues. The germline V gene encodes CDR1 DFQATT and CDR2 SNEGSKA (reference sequence). V lost 1 base to trimming and J lost 4 bases, with 7 bases between them. The CDR3 is CSARGDLYGYTF. Written as DNA, the CDR3 is TGCAGTGCTAGAGGGGATCTCTATGGCTACACCTTC.

This clonotype ranks as medium-sized. J is TRBJ1-2 and V is TRBV6-2 or TRBV6-3, with D perhaps TRBD1 (6 bases). CDR3 length: 14 amino acids. Germline V gene sequence: CDR1 MNHEY, CDR2 SVGEGT. V shed 0 bases and J shed 4 bases, with 9 bases lying between them. In DNA form, the CDR3 reads TGTGCCAGCAGTTACTCGGCGACAGGCTATGGCTACACCTTC. It yields the protein CASSYSATGYGYTF.

This clonotype showed up many times. This chain joins TRBV20-1 and TRBJ2-3; a weak D match, TRBD2 (7 bases). The CDR3 has 16 residues. From germline, CDR1 is DFQATT and CDR2 SNEGSKA (reference sequence). The germline V and J ends were trimmed by 8 bases and 3 bases, with 24 bases remaining between them. The CDR3 DNA reads TGCAGTTCGAGAGGGGGGGTTCCCACGAGGACAGATACGCAGTATTTT. This encodes CSSRGGVPTRTDTQYF.

In its sample, this clonotype was seen a few times. The chain combines TRBV4-1 with TRBJ2-1, with a possible D match to TRBD2 (6 bases). The CDR3 is made up of 17 amino acids. V was pared by 0 bases and J by 7 bases, with 19 bases between. The germline gives CDR1 MGHRA, CDR2 YSYEKL. The CDR3 here is CASSQDSGEDPLNEQFF. DNA for the CDR3: TGCGCCAGCAGCCAAGACTCGGGGGAAGACCCTTTAAATGAGCAGTTCTTC.

This clonotype occurred many times. The J gene is TRBJ2-1, the V gene TRBV20-1; TRBD2 matches 12 bases. V dropped 6 bases and J dropped 7; count of bases not matched to a gene: 7. The germline V gene has CDR1 DFQATT and CDR2 SNEGSKA (reference sequence). The CDR3 is 14 amino acids. CDR3 coding DNA: TGCAGTGCCCCTAGCGGGGGGGCCGATAATGAGCAGTTCTTC. This codes for CSAPSGGADNEQFF.

The rearrangement links TRBV6-6 to TRBJ2-7; D not resolved. Deletions cut 5 bases from V and 2 bases from J, with 10 bases between. The germline V gene encodes CDR1 MNHNY and CDR2 SVGAGI (reference sequence). The CDR3 length is 13 residues. The CDR3 coding sequence is TGTGCCAGCAGTCCTGGACGGGCCTACGAGCAGTACTTC. Protein sequence: CASSPGRAYEQYF.

This clonotype was counted at least ten times. The rearrangement uses TRBV4-2 and TRBJ2-3, with D unresolved. The V end lost 0 bases, the J end lost 2 bases, and 21 bases lay between the germline ends. The germline V gene has CDR1 LGHNA and CDR2 YNFKEQ. CDR3 size: 19 residues. The CDR3 sequence: CASSQDLPFDSGSTDTQYF. The DNA for the CDR3 is TGTGCCAGCAGCCAAGATCTCCCCTTCGACTCGGGCTCCACAGATACGCAGTATTTT.

This clonotype was seen at least ten times. The chain links TRBV5-6 to TRBJ1-5, with 7 bases fitting TRBD1. With 2 bases clipped from V and 9 bases from J, the junction kept 11 bases outside the gene matches. Germline CDR1 and CDR2: SGHDT and YYEEEE. The CDR3 is made up of 15 amino acids. CDR3 bases: TGTGCCAGCAGCTTTAGAGACCAGTACAGGGGGCCCCAGCATTTT. Translated: CASSFRDQYRGPQHF.

Concerning this clonotype itself: Compared with germline, one end of the junction differs, possibly owing to a read error. V and J are TRBV6-2 or TRBV6-3 and TRBJ1-5; TRBD1 agrees at 12 bases. The CDR3 has 15 amino acids. Germline lookup yields CDR1 MNHEY and CDR2 SVGEGT. The CDR3 reads CASRPGTGGNQPLHF. The CDR3 DNA reads TGTGCCAGCAGACCTGGGACAGGGGGCAATCAGCCCCTGCATTTT.

The chain uses TRBV10-3 and TRBJ2-7, with D maybe TRBD2 (7 bases). The CDR3 runs to 13 residues. Germline V gene data show CDR1 as ENHRY and CDR2 as SYGVKD. V lost 3 bases and J lost 5, with 11 bases in between. CDR3 amino acids: CAISDQGRDEQYF. CDR3 nucleotide sequence: TGTGCCATCAGTGACCAGGGGAGGGACGAGCAGTACTTC.

This clonotype was seen a handful of times. The chain recombines TRBV3-1 with TRBJ1-2; D remains unclear. The CDR3 length is 14 residues. The germline V gene has CDR1 LGHDT and CDR2 YNNKEL (reference sequence). Trimming took off 0 bases at V and 7 bases at J, with 12 bases between the two ends. This chain's CDR3 is CASSQDWQLGGYTF. The CDR3 region has the DNA TGTGCCAGCAGCCAAGACTGGCAGTTAGGTGGCTACACCTTC.

In this sample, this clonotype turned up many times. The chain joins TRBV18 to TRBJ1-1; 7 nucleotides match TRBD1. Trimming at V came to 4 bases and at J to 0 bases, leaving 2 bases not matched to a gene. The CDR3 spans 14 residues. Per the germline V gene, CDR1 is KGHSH and CDR2 is LQKENI. The CDR3 nucleotides read TGTGCCAGCTCACAGGGACAGATGAACACTGAAGCTTTCTTT. This gives the protein CASSQGQMNTEAFF.